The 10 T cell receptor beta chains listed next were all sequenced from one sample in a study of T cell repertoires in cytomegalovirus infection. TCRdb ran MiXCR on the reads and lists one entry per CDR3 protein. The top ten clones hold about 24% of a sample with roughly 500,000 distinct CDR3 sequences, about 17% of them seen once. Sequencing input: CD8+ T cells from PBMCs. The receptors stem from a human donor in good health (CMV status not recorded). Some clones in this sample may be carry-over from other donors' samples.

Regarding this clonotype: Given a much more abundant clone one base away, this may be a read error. CDR3: CASSLTGTSALYVQFF. In nucleotides, the CDR3 is TGTGCCAGCAGTTTAACCGGGACTAGTGCCCTCTATGTGCAGTTCTTC. The chain combines TRBV27 with TRBJ2-1; 8 bases match TRBD2. V was pared by 2 bases and J by 12 bases, with 15 bases of the junction left unmatched. The CDR3 is made up of 16 amino acids. The germline V gene has CDR1 MNHEY and CDR2 SMNVEV (reference sequence).

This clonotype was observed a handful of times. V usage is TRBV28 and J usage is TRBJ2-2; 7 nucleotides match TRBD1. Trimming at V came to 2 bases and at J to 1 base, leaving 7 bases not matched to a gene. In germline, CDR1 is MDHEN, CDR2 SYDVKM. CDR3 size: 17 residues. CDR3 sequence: CASSLIQGIGNTGELFF. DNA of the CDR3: TGTGCCAGCAGTTTAATACAGGGGATCGGGAACACCGGGGAGCTGTTTTTT.

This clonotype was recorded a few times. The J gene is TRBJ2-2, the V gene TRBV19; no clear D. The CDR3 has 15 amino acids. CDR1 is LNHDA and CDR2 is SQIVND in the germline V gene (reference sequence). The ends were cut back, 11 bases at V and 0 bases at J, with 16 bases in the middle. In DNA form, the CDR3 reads TGTGCCCCTAGGCCGGACCCCGCGAACACCGGGGAGCTGTTTTTT. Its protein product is CAPRPDPANTGELFF.

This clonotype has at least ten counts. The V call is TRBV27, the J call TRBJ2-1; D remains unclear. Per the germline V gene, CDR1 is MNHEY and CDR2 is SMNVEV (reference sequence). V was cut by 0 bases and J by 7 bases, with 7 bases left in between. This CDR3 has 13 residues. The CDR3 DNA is TGTGCCAGCAGTTTATCCCCCTTAAATGAGCAGTTCTTC. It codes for CASSLSPLNEQFF.

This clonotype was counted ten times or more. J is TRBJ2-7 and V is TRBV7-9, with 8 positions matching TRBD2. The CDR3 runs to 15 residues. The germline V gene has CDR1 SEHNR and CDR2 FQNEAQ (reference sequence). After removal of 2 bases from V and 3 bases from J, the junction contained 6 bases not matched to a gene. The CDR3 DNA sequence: TGTGCCAGCAGCTTACCGGGACTAGGATACTACGAGCAGTACTTC. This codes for CASSLPGLGYYEQYF.

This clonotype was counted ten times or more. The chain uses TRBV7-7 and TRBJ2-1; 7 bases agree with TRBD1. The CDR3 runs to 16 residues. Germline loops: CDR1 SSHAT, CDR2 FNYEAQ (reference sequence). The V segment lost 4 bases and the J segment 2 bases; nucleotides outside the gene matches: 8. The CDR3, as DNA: TGTGCCAGCAGCTCGCAACAGGGGCTACCCTACAATGAGCAGTTCTTC. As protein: CASSSQQGLPYNEQFF.

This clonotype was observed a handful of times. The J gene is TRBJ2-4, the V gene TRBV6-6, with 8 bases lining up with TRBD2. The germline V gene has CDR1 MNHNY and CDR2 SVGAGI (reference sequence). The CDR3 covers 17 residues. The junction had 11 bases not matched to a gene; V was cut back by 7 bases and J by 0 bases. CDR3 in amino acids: CASTAGGRSEAKNIQYF. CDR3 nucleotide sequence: TGTGCCAGCACGGCGGGGGGACGGTCTGAAGCCAAAAACATTCAGTACTTC.

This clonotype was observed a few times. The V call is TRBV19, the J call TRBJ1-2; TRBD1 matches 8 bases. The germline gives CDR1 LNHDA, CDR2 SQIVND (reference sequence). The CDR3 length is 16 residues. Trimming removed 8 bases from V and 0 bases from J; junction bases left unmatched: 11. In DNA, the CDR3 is TGTGCCAGTGACAAAGGACAGGGATTCACTAACTATGGCTACACCTTC. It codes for CASDKGQGFTNYGYTF.

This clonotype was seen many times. The CDR3, as DNA: TGTGCCAGCAGCCAAGAACGAACCCAAGGCACTGAAGCTTTCTTT. Protein sequence: CASSQERTQGTEAFF. The chain links TRBV4-2 to TRBJ1-1; D is uncertain. CDR3 length: 15 residues. Deletions cut 0 bases from V and 4 bases from J, with 12 bases between. From germline, CDR1 is LGHNA and CDR2 YNFKEQ.

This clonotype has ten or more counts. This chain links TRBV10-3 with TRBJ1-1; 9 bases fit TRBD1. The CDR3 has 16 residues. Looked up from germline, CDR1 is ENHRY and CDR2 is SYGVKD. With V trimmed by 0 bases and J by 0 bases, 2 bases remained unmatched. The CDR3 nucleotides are TGTGCCATCAGTGAGTCGGGGACAGGGATGAACACTGAAGCTTTCTTT. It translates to CAISESGTGMNTEAFF.